The T cell receptor (beta chain) under discussion was sequenced for a study of CD8+ T cells in alopecia areata. The sequencing template was cDNA reverse transcribed from extracted RNA. Sequenced by immunoSEQ multiplex PCR; TCRdb stores in-frame clones only, minus some. The sample has approximately 180,000 clones; less than 70% are singletons. The V end lost 1 base, the J end lost 6 bases, and 12 bases lay between the germline ends. The CDR3 is 14 residues long. Germline V gene data show CDR1 as PRHDT and CDR2 as FYEKMQ (reference sequence). Treatment given: oral pan-JAK inhibitor, 5-10 mg twice daily.

This clonotype was obtained from a human donor with alopecia areata. The sample consisted of CD8+ T cells sorted from blood, taken at week 24, from a patient treated with tofacitinib. The V gene is TRBV13, the J gene TRBJ1-2; D gene uncertain. CDR3 nucleotide sequence: TGTGCCAGCAGCTTAGAGTCTGAGAAGGATGGCTACACCTTC. It translates to CASSLESEKDGYTF.